This T cell receptor (beta chain) was identified in a study of immune evolution from preneoplasia to lung adenocarcinoma. Findings of the study overall: Normal lung had highest clonality; later lesions appeared denser, more diverse.

Germline values: CDR1 MNHNS, CDR2 SASEGT. The CDR3 contains 17 residues. V shed 4 bases and J 0 bases; nucleotides not matched to a gene: 8. This clone has just one count. The target antigen is unknown. TCRdb's table, derived via immunoSEQ multiplex PCR, lists solely in-frame clones and lacks some. The table lists thousands of clones, roughly 80% of them singletons, with less than 25% in the top ten. The sample consisted of FFPE adjacent normal lung tissue. This clonotype was sampled from a donor at least 70 years old with lung adenocarcinoma. The chain recombines TRBV6-1 with TRBJ1-2; 10 bases agree with TRBD1. The CDR3 here is CASSAKGTGDANYGYTF. CDR3 nucleotides: TGTGCCAGCAGTGCTAAAGGGACAGGGGATGCTAACTATGGCTACACCTTC.